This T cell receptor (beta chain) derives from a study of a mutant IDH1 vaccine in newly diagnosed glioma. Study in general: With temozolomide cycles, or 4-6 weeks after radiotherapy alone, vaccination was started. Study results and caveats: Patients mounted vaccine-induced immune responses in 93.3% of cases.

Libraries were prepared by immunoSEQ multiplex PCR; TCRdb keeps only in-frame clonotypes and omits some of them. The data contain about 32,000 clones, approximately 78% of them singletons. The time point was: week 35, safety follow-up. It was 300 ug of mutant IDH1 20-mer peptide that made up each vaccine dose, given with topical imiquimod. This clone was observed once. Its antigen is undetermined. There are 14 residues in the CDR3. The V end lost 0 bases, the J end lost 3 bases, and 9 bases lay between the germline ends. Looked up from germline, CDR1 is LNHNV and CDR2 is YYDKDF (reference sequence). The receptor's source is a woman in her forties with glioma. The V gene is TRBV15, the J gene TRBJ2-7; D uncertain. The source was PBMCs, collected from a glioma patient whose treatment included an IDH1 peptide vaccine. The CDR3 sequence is CATSRDQNLYEQYF. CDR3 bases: TGTGCCACCAGCAGAGATCAGAACCTCTACGAGCAGTACTTC.